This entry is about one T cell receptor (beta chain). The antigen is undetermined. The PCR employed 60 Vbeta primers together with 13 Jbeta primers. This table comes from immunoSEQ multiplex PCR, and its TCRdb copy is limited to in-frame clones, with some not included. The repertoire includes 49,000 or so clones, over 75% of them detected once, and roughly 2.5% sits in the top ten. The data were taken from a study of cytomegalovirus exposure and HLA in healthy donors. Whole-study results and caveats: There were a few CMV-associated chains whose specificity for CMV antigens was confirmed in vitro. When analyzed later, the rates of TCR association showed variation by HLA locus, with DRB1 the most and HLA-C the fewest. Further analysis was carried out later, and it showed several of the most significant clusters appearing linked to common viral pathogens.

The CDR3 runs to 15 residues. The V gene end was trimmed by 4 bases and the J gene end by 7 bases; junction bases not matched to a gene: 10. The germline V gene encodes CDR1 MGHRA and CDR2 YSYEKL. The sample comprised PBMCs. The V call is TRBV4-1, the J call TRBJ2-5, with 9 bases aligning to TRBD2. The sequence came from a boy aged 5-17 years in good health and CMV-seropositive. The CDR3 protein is CASSRGGGGPRTQYF. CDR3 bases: TGCGCCAGCAGCCGGGGCGGGGGGGGCCCCAGGACCCAGTACTTC.